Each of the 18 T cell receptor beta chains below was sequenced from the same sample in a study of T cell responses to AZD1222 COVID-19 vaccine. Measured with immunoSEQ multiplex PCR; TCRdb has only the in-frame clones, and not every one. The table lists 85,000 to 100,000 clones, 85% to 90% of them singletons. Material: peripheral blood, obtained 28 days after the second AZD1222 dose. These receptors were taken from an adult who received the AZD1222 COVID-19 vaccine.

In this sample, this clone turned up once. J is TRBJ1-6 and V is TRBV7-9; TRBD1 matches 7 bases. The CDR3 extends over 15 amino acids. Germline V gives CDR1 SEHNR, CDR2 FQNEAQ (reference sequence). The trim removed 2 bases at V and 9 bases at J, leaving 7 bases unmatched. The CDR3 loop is CASSLTGVSTSPLHF. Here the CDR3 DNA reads TGTGCCAGCAGCTTAACAGGGGTCTCAACTTCACCCCTCCACTTT.

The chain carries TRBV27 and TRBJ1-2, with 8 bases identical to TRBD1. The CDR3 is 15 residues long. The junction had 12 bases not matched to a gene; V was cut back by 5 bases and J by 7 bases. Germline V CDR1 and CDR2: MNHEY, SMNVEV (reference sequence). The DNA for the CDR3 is TGTGCCAGCAGTGCCATGCAGGGGGCGCAAGGTGGCTACACCTTC. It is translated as CASSAMQGAQGGYTF.

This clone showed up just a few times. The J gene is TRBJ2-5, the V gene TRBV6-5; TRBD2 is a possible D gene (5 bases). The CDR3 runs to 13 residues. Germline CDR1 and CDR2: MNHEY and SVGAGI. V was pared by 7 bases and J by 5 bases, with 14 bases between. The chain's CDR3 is CASTRDLKETQYF. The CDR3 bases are TGTGCCAGCACCCGGGATTTGAAGGAGACCCAGTACTTC.

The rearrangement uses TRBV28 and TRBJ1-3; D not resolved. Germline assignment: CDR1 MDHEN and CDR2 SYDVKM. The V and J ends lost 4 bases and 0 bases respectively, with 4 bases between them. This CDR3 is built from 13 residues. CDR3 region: CASSSHSGNTIYF. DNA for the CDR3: TGTGCCAGCAGTTCTCACTCTGGAAACACCATATATTTT.

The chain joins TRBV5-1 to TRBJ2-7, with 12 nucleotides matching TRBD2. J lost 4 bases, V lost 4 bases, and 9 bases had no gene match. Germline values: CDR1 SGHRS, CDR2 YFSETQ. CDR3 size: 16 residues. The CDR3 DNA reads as TGCGCCAGCAGCCTGGGGGCGACTAGCGGGGGTTACGAGCAGTACTTC. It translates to CASSLGATSGGYEQYF.

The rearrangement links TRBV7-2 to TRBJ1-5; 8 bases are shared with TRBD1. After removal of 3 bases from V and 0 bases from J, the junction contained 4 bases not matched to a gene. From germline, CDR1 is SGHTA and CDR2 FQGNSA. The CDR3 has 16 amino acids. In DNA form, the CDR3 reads TGTGCCAGCAGCTTGACAGGGGCGTATAGCAATCAGCCCCAGCATTTT. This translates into CASSLTGAYSNQPQHF.

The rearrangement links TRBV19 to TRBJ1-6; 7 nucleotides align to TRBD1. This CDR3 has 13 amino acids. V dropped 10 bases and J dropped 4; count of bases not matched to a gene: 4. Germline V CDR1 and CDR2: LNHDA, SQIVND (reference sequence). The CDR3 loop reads CATRGQYNSPLHF. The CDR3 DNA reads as TGTGCCACCCGGGGACAGTATAATTCACCCCTCCACTTT. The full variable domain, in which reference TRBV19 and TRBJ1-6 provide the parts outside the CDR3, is DGGITQSPKYLFRKEGQNVTLSCEQNLNHDAMYWYRQDPGQGLRLIYYSQIVNDFQKGDIAEGYSVSREKKESFPLTVTSAQKNPTAFYLCATRGQYNSPLHFGNGTRLTVT.

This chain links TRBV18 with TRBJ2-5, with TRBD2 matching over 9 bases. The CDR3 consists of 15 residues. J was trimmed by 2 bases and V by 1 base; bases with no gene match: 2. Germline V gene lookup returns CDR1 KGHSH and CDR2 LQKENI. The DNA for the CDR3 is TGTGCCAGCTCACCACTTCTAGCGGGGCAAGAGACCCAGTACTTC. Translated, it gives CASSPLLAGQETQYF.

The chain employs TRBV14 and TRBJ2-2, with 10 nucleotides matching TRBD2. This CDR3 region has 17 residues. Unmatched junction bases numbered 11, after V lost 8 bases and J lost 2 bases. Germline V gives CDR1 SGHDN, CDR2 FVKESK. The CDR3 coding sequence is TGTGCCAGCTCCCCTTATTTAGCGGGGGGCAACACCGGGGAGCTGTTTTTT. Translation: CASSPYLAGGNTGELFF.

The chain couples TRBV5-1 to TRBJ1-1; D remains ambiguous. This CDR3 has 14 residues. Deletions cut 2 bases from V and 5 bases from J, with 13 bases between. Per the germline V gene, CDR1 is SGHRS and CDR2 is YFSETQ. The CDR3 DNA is TGCGCCAGCAGCTTCGACACCTCCGGAACTGAAGCTTTCTTT. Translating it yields CASSFDTSGTEAFF. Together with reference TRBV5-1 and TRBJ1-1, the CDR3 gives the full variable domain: KAGVTQTPRYLIKTRGQQVTLSCSPISGHRSVSWYQQTPGQGLQFLFEYFSETQRNKGNFPGRFSGRQFSNSRSEMNVSTLELGDSALYLCASSFDTSGTEAFFGQGTRLTVV.

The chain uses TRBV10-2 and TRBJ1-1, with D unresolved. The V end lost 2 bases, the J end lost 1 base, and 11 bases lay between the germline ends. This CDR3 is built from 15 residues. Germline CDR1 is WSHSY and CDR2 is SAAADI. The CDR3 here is CASSEITPGNTEAFF. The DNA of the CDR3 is TGCGCCAGCAGTGAGATTACCCCAGGGAACACTGAAGCTTTCTTT.

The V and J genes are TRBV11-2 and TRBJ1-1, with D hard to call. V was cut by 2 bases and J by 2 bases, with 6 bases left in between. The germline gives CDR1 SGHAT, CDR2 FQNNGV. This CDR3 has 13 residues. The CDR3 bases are TGTGCCAGCAGCTTACGAGTTAACACTGAAGCTTTCTTT. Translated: CASSLRVNTEAFF.

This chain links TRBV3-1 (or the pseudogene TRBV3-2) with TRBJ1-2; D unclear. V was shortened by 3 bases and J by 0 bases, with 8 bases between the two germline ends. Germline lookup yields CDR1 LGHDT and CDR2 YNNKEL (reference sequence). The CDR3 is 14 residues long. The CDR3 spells CASSHQQSNYGYTF. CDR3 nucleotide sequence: TGTGCCAGCAGCCATCAACAATCTAACTATGGCTACACCTTC.

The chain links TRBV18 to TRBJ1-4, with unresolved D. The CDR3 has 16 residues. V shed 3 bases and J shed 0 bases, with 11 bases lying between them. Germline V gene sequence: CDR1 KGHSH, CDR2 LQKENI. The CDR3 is CASSPFDPATNEKLFF. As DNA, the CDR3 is TGTGCCAGCTCACCGTTCGACCCGGCAACTAATGAAAAACTGTTTTTT.

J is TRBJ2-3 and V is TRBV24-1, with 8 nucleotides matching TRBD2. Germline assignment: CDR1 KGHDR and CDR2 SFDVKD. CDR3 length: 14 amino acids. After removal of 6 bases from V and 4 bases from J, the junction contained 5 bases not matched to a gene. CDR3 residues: CATSRSGGSDTQYF. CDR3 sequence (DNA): TGTGCCACCAGTAGGAGCGGGGGATCAGATACGCAGTATTTT.

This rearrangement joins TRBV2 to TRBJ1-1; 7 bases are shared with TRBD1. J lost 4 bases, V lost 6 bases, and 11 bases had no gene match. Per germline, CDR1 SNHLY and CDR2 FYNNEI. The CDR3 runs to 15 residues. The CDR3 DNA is TGTGCCAGCAGCGGTCAACAGGGGTTCAGCACTGAAGCTTTCTTT. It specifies CASSGQQGFSTEAFF.

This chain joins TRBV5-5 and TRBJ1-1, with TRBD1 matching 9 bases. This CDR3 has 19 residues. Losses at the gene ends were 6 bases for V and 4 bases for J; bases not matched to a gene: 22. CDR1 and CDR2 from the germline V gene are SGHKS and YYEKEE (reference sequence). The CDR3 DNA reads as TGTGCCAGCAAGAACGTCCCGGACAGGGGCCCTCGGGTGGCCACTGAAGCTTTCTTT. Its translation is CASKNVPDRGPRVATEAFF.

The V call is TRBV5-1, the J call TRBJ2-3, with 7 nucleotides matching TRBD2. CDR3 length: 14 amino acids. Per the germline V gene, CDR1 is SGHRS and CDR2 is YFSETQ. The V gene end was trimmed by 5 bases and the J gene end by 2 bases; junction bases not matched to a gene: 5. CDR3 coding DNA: TGCGCCAGCAGGACCGGGGGGAACACAGATACGCAGTATTTT. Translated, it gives CASRTGGNTDTQYF.